What follows is one T cell receptor (beta chain) and its context. Its antigen remains unknown. At one of its ends the junction is not consistent with the germline gene, which may arise from a read error. Germline V gene lookup returns CDR1 LGHDT and CDR2 YNNKEL (reference sequence). The CDR3 covers 13 residues. This entry is derived from a study of T-cell memory formation after mild COVID-19. Study information: The study found TCR clusters largely donor specific. General study results and limits: There was a balanced CD4/CD8 profile in clones contracting day 15 to 85, and later expanders leaned CD4+. CD4+ contracting clones were found mainly in CM and EM, and CD8+ ones in EMRA.

TCRdb recomputed calls from the 5' RACE reads with MiXCR, one row per CDR3 protein. The data hold 150,000 or so distinct CDR3 sequences, with approximately 26% observed a single time. The source is an adult woman who had mild COVID-19 (a few samples of this study predate the infection). Cell type and time point are not known. The chain couples TRBV3-1 to TRBJ2-1; D perhaps matches TRBD1 (6 bases). The sequenced sample consisted of PBMCs or a T cell subset sorted from them (not recorded which). The CDR3 region is CASSQEREQGGVF. The CDR3 DNA reads as TGTGCCAGCAGCCAAGAAAGGGAACAGGGTGGCGTCTTC.